This is a list of T cell receptor beta chains from one sample in a study of CD8+ T cells in alopecia areata. Sequenced by immunoSEQ multiplex PCR; TCRdb stores in-frame clones only, minus some. The profile shows around 190,000 clones, more than 55% of them singletons. The sequenced material came from CD8+ T cells sorted from blood. Receptors were obtained from a human donor in good health. The CDR3 runs from the conserved cysteine through the conserved F or W. Each record gives: clone size, V gene, D gene, J gene, CDR3 protein, CDR3 DNA. A D gene is named only where the DNA matches it firmly. Size is omitted from some rows. Given values are once, few, many or a class for expanded clones.

few	TRBV5-1	TRBD2	TRBJ2-7	CASSLGLAGGYEQYF	TGCGCCAGCAGCTTGGGCCTAGCGGGGGGCTACGAGCAGTACTTC
NA	TRBV7-9	TRBD1	TRBJ2-5	CASSARDRDQETQYF	TGTGCCAGCTCCGCAAGGGACAGAGACCAAGAGACCCAGTACTTC
NA	TRBV7-9	TRBD1	TRBJ2-1	CASSADRVKFF	TGTGCCAGCAGCGCCGACAGGGTGAAGTTCTTC
NA	TRBV11-2	TRBD2	TRBJ2-1	CASSLQLAGLSVNEQFF	TGTGCCAGCAGCTTACAGCTAGCGGGGCTGTCGGTCAATGAGCAGTTCTTC
NA	TRBV25-1	NA	TRBJ1-6	CASSELQSSPLHF	TGTGCCAGCAGTGAATTGCAGAGTTCACCCCTCCACTTT
NA	TRBV25-1	NA	TRBJ1-5	CASSEGSNQPQHF	TGTGCCAGCAGTGAAGGGTCCAATCAGCCCCAGCATTTT
NA	TRBV2	NA	TRBJ2-2	CASSDPNTGELFF	TGTGCCAGCAGCGACCCGAACACCGGGGAGCTGTTTTTT
NA	TRBV2	NA	TRBJ2-3	CASSEEAGTDTQYF	TGTGCCAGCAGTGAAGAGGCGGGCACAGATACGCAGTATTTT
NA	TRBV19	NA	TRBJ2-1	CASSIPQPYNEQFF	TGTGCCAGTAGTATCCCCCAGCCCTACAATGAGCAGTTCTTC
NA	TRBV7-9	NA	TRBJ1-1	CASRLVVDTEAFF	TGTGCCAGCCGCCTTGTCGTGGACACTGAAGCTTTCTTT
few	TRBV7-2	NA	TRBJ1-5	CASSLGLVSNQPQHF	TGTGCCAGCAGCTTAGGGCTGGTTAGCAATCAGCCCCAGCATTTT
few	TRBV29-1	NA	TRBJ1-2	CSAPGCSNYGYTF	TGCAGCGCCCCCGGGTGTTCTAACTATGGCTACACCTTC
once	TRBV2	NA	TRBJ1-5	CASSRNRDREEPQHF	TGTGCCAGCAGTCGGAATCGGGACCGTGAGGAGCCCCAGCATTTT
few	TRBV5-4	NA	TRBJ2-4	CASSPGRGTKNIQYF	TGTGCCAGCAGCCCTGGCCGGGGTACCAAAAACATTCAGTACTTC
NA	TRBV13	NA	TRBJ2-5	CASSFSETQYF	TGTGCCAGCAGCTTTAGTGAGACCCAGTACTTC
NA	TRBV2	NA	TRBJ1-2	CASTSKDYGYTF	TGTGCCAGTACGTCGAAGGACTATGGCTACACCTTC
NA	TRBV6-5	TRBD1	TRBJ2-7	CASSYGTGGLEQYF	TGTGCCAGCAGTTACGGGACAGGGGGACTCGAGCAGTACTTC
NA	TRBV7-9	NA	TRBJ2-7	CASSLIRGSDYEQYF	TGTGCCAGCAGCTTAATCAGGGGTTCGGACTACGAGCAGTACTTC
NA	TRBV9	NA	TRBJ1-1	CASSVVPDGYTEAFF	TGTGCCAGCAGCGTAGTTCCGGACGGCTACACTGAAGCTTTCTTT
NA	TRBV28	NA	TRBJ2-5	CASSLDGQETQYF	TGTGCCAGCAGTCTCGACGGGCAAGAGACCCAGTACTTC
NA	TRBV5-1	TRBD1	TRBJ2-7	CASSLGGQSSYEQYF	TGCGCCAGCAGCTTGGGGGGACAGAGCTCCTACGAGCAGTACTTC
few	TRBV7-9	TRBD1	TRBJ1-3	CASSWGQGRNTIYF	TGTGCCAGCAGCTGGGGACAGGGTCGAAACACCATATATTTT
NA	TRBV11-2	TRBD1	TRBJ1-2	CASSLGVGQYGYTF	TGTGCCAGCAGCTTAGGAGTGGGACAGTATGGCTACACCTTC
NA	TRBV7-8	TRBD1	TRBJ1-2	CASSSQGALGYTF	TGTGCCAGCAGCTCACAGGGGGCGCTGGGCTACACCTTC
few	TRBV5-1	TRBD1	TRBJ2-7	CASSPLQGASDEQYF	TGCGCCAGCAGCCCACTACAGGGGGCATCAGATGAGCAGTACTTC
few	TRBV5-1	TRBD1	TRBJ2-7	CASSPGGASYEQYF	TGCGCCAGCAGCCCAGGGGGAGCCTCCTACGAGCAGTACTTC
NA	TRBV29-1	NA	TRBJ2-3	CSAPDSPF	TGCAGCGCCCCAGACAGCCCGTTT
NA	TRBV4-1	NA	TRBJ1-2	CASSQDTGTLYGYTF	TGCGCCAGCAGCCAAGACACAGGGACCCTCTATGGCTACACCTTC
NA	TRBV29-1	TRBD1	TRBJ2-5	CSVWTGKGKETQYF	TGCAGCGTTTGGACAGGGAAGGGAAAGGAGACCCAGTACTTC
NA	TRBV4-1	TRBD1	TRBJ2-5	CASRGQGEETQYF	TGCGCCAGCAGAGGACAGGGGGAAGAGACCCAGTACTTC
NA	TRBV4-1	NA	TRBJ2-7	CASSQEVGSSYEQYF	TGCGCCAGCAGCCAAGAAGTCGGCAGCTCCTACGAGCAGTACTTC
once	TRBV20-1	NA	TRBJ1-2	CSVLTNYGYTF	TGCAGTGTATTGACTAACTATGGCTACACCTTC
few	TRBV29-1	NA	TRBJ1-1	CSVELDTEAFF	TGCAGCGTTGAATTAGACACTGAAGCTTTCTTT
NA	TRBV7-9	TRBD2	TRBJ2-7	CASCESTSGGRYEQYF	TGTGCCAGCTGCGAGTCAACTAGCGGGGGACGCTACGAGCAGTACTTC
many	TRBV10-2	NA	TRBJ1-2	CASSLTGSNYGYTF	TGCGCCAGCAGTCTAACAGGATCAAACTATGGCTACACCTTC
few	TRBV7-8	TRBD1	TRBJ1-2	CASSSTGNYGYTF	TGTGCCAGCAGCTCGACAGGGAACTATGGCTACACCTTC
NA	TRBV7-9	NA	TRBJ1-3	CVSLGENTIYF	TGTGTCAGCTTGGGGGAAAACACCATATATTTT
few	TRBV13	NA	TRBJ1-6	CASSPRGQEVNSPLHF	TGTGCCAGCAGCCCTCGGGGGCAGGAGGTAAATTCACCCCTCCACTTT
NA	TRBV5-1	NA	TRBJ1-2	CASSPWDLNYGYTF	TGCGCCAGCAGCCCGTGGGACCTTAACTATGGCTACACCTTC
few	TRBV12-5	NA	TRBJ1-3	CASGLNSQNTIYF	TGTGCTAGTGGTTTGAACAGCCAAAACACCATATATTTT
NA	TRBV30	NA	TRBJ2-7	CAWGDTGYEQYF	TGTGCCTGGGGGGATACAGGATACGAGCAGTACTTC
NA	TRBV9	NA	TRBJ1-1	CASSVVRFTNTEAFF	TGTGCCAGCAGCGTAGTGAGGTTCACGAACACTGAAGCTTTCTTT
NA	TRBV27	TRBD1	TRBJ2-7	CASSAGQGFGEQYF	TGTGCCAGCAGTGCCGGACAGGGGTTTGGCGAGCAGTACTTC
few	TRBV7-8	TRBD2	TRBJ2-1	CASSLVLAGVLNEQFF	TGTGCCAGCAGCTTAGTACTAGCGGGGGTCTTGAATGAGCAGTTCTTC
NA	TRBV11-2	NA	TRBJ2-7	CASSLPGSRSSYEQYF	TGTGCCAGCAGTCTACCCGGGTCACGAAGCTCCTACGAGCAGTACTTC
NA	TRBV7-9	NA	TRBJ1-2	CASSPWGAYGYTF	TGTGCCAGCAGCCCATGGGGGGCATATGGCTACACCTTC
NA	TRBV9	NA	TRBJ2-7	CASSQLEYEQYF	TGTGCCAGCAGCCAACTGGAGTACGAGCAGTACTTC
NA	TRBV19	NA	TRBJ1-1	CASTLGGTEAFF	TGTGCCAGTACCCTGGGGGGCACTGAAGCTTTCTTT
NA	TRBV5-4	NA	TRBJ2-3	CASSSGGGTDTQYF	TGTGCCAGCAGCTCAGGGGGGGGCACAGATACGCAGTATTTT
few	TRBV5-6	NA	TRBJ2-7	CASSLVISYEQYF	TGTGCCAGCAGCTTGGTTATCTCCTACGAGCAGTACTTC
NA	TRBV19	NA	TRBJ1-1	CASWRGAVNTEAFF	TGTGCCAGCTGGCGCGGGGCCGTGAACACTGAAGCTTTCTTT
few	TRBV4-1	TRBD1	TRBJ2-1	CASSQVPQGVNDEQFF	TGCGCCAGCAGCCAAGTCCCACAGGGGGTAAACGATGAGCAGTTCTTC
NA	TRBV20-1	NA	TRBJ2-7	CSARRQYEQYF	TGCAGTGCTAGAAGGCAGTACGAGCAGTACTTC
few	TRBV7-3	NA	TRBJ1-6	CASSLDSRTSPLHF	TGTGCCAGCAGCTTAGACAGCCGCACTTCACCCCTCCACTTT